A selection of T cell receptor beta chains follows, all from one sample in a study of T-cell memory formation after mild COVID-19. TCRdb re-called the 5' RACE reads with MiXCR, one entry per CDR3 protein. The table records fewer than 400,000 distinct CDR3 sequences, 16% of them present only once. Sequencing was carried out using PBMCs or a T cell subset sorted from them (not recorded which). All receptors derive from a young man who had mild COVID-19 (a few samples of this study predate the infection). Cell type and time point are not known. CDR3s include the opening cysteine and the closing phenylalanine or tryptophan. A D gene is named only where the DNA matches it firmly. Only part of the rows carry a size: once, few, many, or a class if the clone is expanded.

>TRBV5-1|-|TRBJ2-2|TRBD2
TGCGCCAGCAGCTTGTCTAGCGGGGGGGCCGAGAACACCGGGGAGCTGTTTTTT
CASSLSSGGAENTGELFF
>TRBV24-1|few|TRBJ2-1|-
TGTGCCACCAGTGCCCAGGGGGGATACAATGAGCAGTTCTTC
CATSAQGGYNEQFF
>TRBV5-1|few|TRBJ1-1|-
TGCGCCAGCAGCTTCGCCGCAGGGTATGACACTGAAGCTTTCTTT
CASSFAAGYDTEAFF
>TRBV4-1|-|TRBJ2-3|-
TGCGCCAGCAGCCAAGACTGGACAGCCGCTAGCACAGATACGCAGTATTTT
CASSQDWTAASTDTQYF
>TRBV12-3/TRBV12-4|-|TRBJ1-6|TRBD1
TGTGCCAGCAGTCCGACAGGGAGCACCTATAATTCACCCCTCCACTTT
CASSPTGSTYNSPLHF
>TRBV5-4|-|TRBJ2-3|TRBD1
TGTGCCAGCAGCCATGGACAGGGCACAGATACGCAGTATTTT
CASSHGQGTDTQYF
>TRBV5-1|-|TRBJ2-1|-
TGCGCCAGCAGGACGGCCTCGGCCTACAATGAGCAATTCTTC
CASRTASAYNEQFF
>TRBV20-1|-|TRBJ1-2|-
TGCAGTGCTCCCGACACAATAACTAACTATGGCTACACCTTC
CSAPDTITNYGYTF
>TRBV12-3/TRBV12-4|-|TRBJ2-1|TRBD2
TGTGCCAGCAGTTTTGGGGCTCGACTAGCGGGGGGGAATGAGCAGTTCTTC
CASSFGARLAGGNEQFF
>TRBV20-1|-|TRBJ2-7|TRBD2
TGCAGTGCTAGGCCTAGCGGCCCCTACGAGCAGTACTTC
CSARPSGPYEQYF
>TRBV5-1|few|TRBJ1-1|TRBD1
TGCGCCAGTAGCAGCGGGTCAGGGGGCTTTACCACTGAAGCTTTCTTT
CASSSGSGGFTTEAFF
>TRBV7-9|few|TRBJ1-2|-
TGTGCCAGCAGCTTAGTCGCCGCCATGTATCCGGGGGCGCGCGACTATGGCTACACCTTC
CASSLVAAMYPGARDYGYTF
>TRBV7-2|-|TRBJ1-1|-
TGTGCCAGCAGCTTATCCGGAGTGGCGGCTTTCTTT
CASSLSGVAAFF
>TRBV5-1|few|TRBJ2-7|-
TGCGCCAGCAATCCGGGTGTCGCCAAGGGCGAGCAGTACTTC
CASNPGVAKGEQYF
>TRBV6-5|many|TRBJ1-1|-
TGTGCCAGCAGTTACCGTCGGCCAGGTACTGAAGCTTTCTTT
CASSYRRPGTEAFF
>TRBV20-1|-|TRBJ2-2|TRBD2
TGCAGTGCTAGAGACTCAGCGGGGGTCACCGGGGAGCTGTTTTTT
CSARDSAGVTGELFF
>TRBV5-1|few|TRBJ2-5|-
TGCGCCAGCAGCTTGGCCTTACTAGCAGACTACCAAGAGACCCAGTACTTC
CASSLALLADYQETQYF
>TRBV5-1|few|TRBJ1-4|-
TGCGCCAGCAGCTCGGGTCAGGAGAAGGAAAAACTGTTTTTT
CASSSGQEKEKLFF
>TRBV4-3|-|TRBJ2-1|TRBD2
TGCGCCAGCAGCCAAGTAGGTAGCGGGGGGCTTAATGAGCAGTTCTTC
CASSQVGSGGLNEQFF
>TRBV6-6|-|TRBJ2-2|TRBD2
TGTGCCAGCGGTACCCCTAGCGGGACGAACACCGGGGAGCTGTTTTTT
CASGTPSGTNTGELFF
>TRBV4-3|-|TRBJ2-3|TRBD1
TGCGCCAGCAGCCAAACCGGGGCGACAGGGGCAGATACGCAGTATTTT
CASSQTGATGADTQYF
>TRBV6-2/TRBV6-3|-|TRBJ2-1|-
TGTGCCAGCAGTTACTTGGGGGGGCCCTCCTACAATGAGCAGTTCTTC
CASSYLGGPSYNEQFF
>TRBV12-3/TRBV12-4|-|TRBJ2-7|-
TGTGCCAGCAGTAAACTGGGATGGGGGTACGAGCAGTACTTC
CASSKLGWGYEQYF
>TRBV7-6|few|TRBJ2-5|-
TGTGCCAGCAGCTTAGCGATAGGGGTGATAGAGACCCAGTACTTC
CASSLAIGVIETQYF
>TRBV5-1|few|TRBJ2-7|TRBD2
TGCGCCAGCAGCTTGGAAGGGACTAGCGGGGGGCGCGAGCAGTACTTC
CASSLEGTSGGREQYF
>TRBV5-1|-|TRBJ1-4|TRBD1
TGCGCCAGCAGCTTGGCCGGGGGGACAGGGGTTGAAAAACTGTTTTTT
CASSLAGGTGVEKLFF
>TRBV29-1|few|TRBJ2-4|-
TGCAGCGTTACTCAGGGGAGGAGCATTCAGTACTTC
CSVTQGRSIQYF
>TRBV7-2|-|TRBJ1-1|-
TGTGCCAGCACCTCAGCACGGGGTGAAGCTTTCTTT
CASTSARGEAFF
>TRBV7-2|few|TRBJ2-7|TRBD1
TGTGCCAGCAGCTTAGACCGGGACAGGGCGTACGAGCAGTACTTC
CASSLDRDRAYEQYF
>TRBV7-6|-|TRBJ2-3|-
TGTGCCGGCAGCCCTGATCCGGGCACAGATACGCAGTATTTT
CAGSPDPGTDTQYF
>TRBV5-1|-|TRBJ2-3|-
TGCGCCAGCAGTGGAAGGAATAGAATCACAGATACGCAGTATTTT
CASSGRNRITDTQYF
>TRBV4-3|-|TRBJ1-1|-
TGCGCCAGCAGCCAAGAGGCAGGGATGAACACTGAAGCTTTCTTT
CASSQEAGMNTEAFF
>TRBV7-2|-|TRBJ1-5|TRBD1
TGTGCCAGCAGCACCCAGACAGGGGGACTTAGCAATCAGCCCCAGCATTTT
CASSTQTGGLSNQPQHF
>TRBV7-3|-|TRBJ2-1|TRBD2
TGTGCCAGCAGCTCCACTAGCGGGGGGAACAATGAGCAGTTCTTC
CASSSTSGGNNEQFF
>TRBV9|-|TRBJ2-5|TRBD2
TGTGCCAGCAGCCGAGGGGCTAGCGGGTTAGAGACCCAGTACTTC
CASSRGASGLETQYF
>TRBV27|-|TRBJ1-4|TRBD1
TGTGCCAGCAGAACAGGGGGGTATAATGAAAAACTGTTTTTT
CASRTGGYNEKLFF
>TRBV6-5|-|TRBJ1-1|-
TGTGCCAGCAGTGGACACCTGAACACTGAAGCTTTCTTT
CASSGHLNTEAFF
>TRBV6-2/TRBV6-3|-|TRBJ2-2|TRBD1
TGTGCCAGCAGCTTACAGGGGGCCCCTCCCGGGGAGCTGTTTTTT
CASSLQGAPPGELFF
>TRBV5-4|few|TRBJ1-6|-
TGTGCCAGCAGCTGGGATGGGGTTGCACCCCTCCACTTT
CASSWDGVAPLHF
>TRBV3-1|-|TRBJ2-3|TRBD2
TGTGCCAGCAGCCAAGGGCGGGGGGCAGATACGCAGTATTTT
CASSQGRGADTQYF
>TRBV6-1|-|TRBJ1-5|-
TGTGCCAGCAGTGAATTCGTAATGGACAGCTCCGATCAGCCCCAGCATTTT
CASSEFVMDSSDQPQHF
>TRBV7-3|-|TRBJ2-3|-
TGTGCCAGCAGATTGGGGGGCGCGAGGACAGATACGCAGTATTTT
CASRLGGARTDTQYF
>TRBV7-8|-|TRBJ2-3|-
TGTGCCAGCAGCCCTCTATCAGGGGCCCCCACAGATACGCAGTATTTT
CASSPLSGAPTDTQYF
>TRBV20-1|few|TRBJ2-2|TRBD2
TGCAGTGCTAGAGATCAAAGAGCGGGGGGCCCCGGGGAGCTGTTTTTT
CSARDQRAGGPGELFF
>TRBV10-2|-|TRBJ2-2|TRBD1
TGCGCCAGCTCACAGGGGGCATCGGGGGAGCTGTTTTTT
CASSQGASGELFF
>TRBV2|-|TRBJ1-1|-
TGTGCCAGGTACATGAACACTGAAGCTTTCTTT
CARYMNTEAFF
>TRBV7-9|-|TRBJ1-1|TRBD1
TGTGCCAGCAGCCGACAGGGGTGGAATCCTGAAGCTTTCTTT
CASSRQGWNPEAFF
>TRBV28|few|TRBJ2-5|-
TGTGCCAGCATGGGGGGCTCGGAGACCCAGTACTTC
CASMGGSETQYF
>TRBV6-5|-|TRBJ1-2|-
TGTGCCAGCAGGGGGACACCACCGAAGTCCTACGGCTACACCTTC
CASRGTPPKSYGYTF
>TRBV12-3/TRBV12-4|few|TRBJ2-3|-
TGTGCCAGCGGCCTCGCCACAGATACGCAGTATTTT
CASGLATDTQYF
>TRBV7-2|-|TRBJ1-3|TRBD1
TGTGCCAGCAGCCAAGGGACAGGGCCGTTGGGCTCTGGAAACACCATATATTTT
CASSQGTGPLGSGNTIYF
>TRBV7-3|few|TRBJ1-1|-
TGTGCCAGCAGCTTAGGCGGCAGTCTGAACACTGAAGCTTTCTTT
CASSLGGSLNTEAFF
>TRBV12-3/TRBV12-4|-|TRBJ2-2|TRBD2
TGTGCCAGCATTCTAGCGGGGGGAACCGGGGAGCTGTTTTTT
CASILAGGTGELFF